These T cell receptor beta chains were read from a single sample in a study of blood T cell repertoires in COVID-19. Generated by immunoSEQ multiplex PCR, the TCRdb table keeps only in-frame clones and is missing some. Among 100,000 to 150,000 clones listed, around 87% were seen once. Sequenced input: peripheral blood. The receptors stem from a man aged 50 to 59 with active COVID-19. The CDR3 runs from the conserved cysteine through the conserved F or W. D genes are given only for firm matches. Size is omitted from some rows. Given values are once, few, many or a class for expanded clones.

NA	TRBV30	TRBJ1-4	few	TGTGCCTGGAGGTTACAGAAAAGTGAAAAACTGTTTTTT	CAWRLQKSEKLFF
TRBD2	TRBV7-3	TRBJ2-5	NA	TGTGCCAGCAGCTTATCGGGAGGTTCCCGAGAGACCCAGTACTTC	CASSLSGGSRETQYF
NA	TRBV7-9	TRBJ1-5	once	TGTGCCAGCAGCTTAAGGGCCGATGGGGGCGCCGGTCAGCCCCAGCATTTT	CASSLRADGGAGQPQHF
NA	TRBV5-5	TRBJ1-5	NA	TGTGCCAGCAGCCCGGGGGGGATGGGTCAGCCCCAGCATTTT	CASSPGGMGQPQHF
NA	TRBV7-3	TRBJ1-2	NA	TGTGCCAGCAGCTTAACGCAGGCCACGGCGCTAAACTATGGCTACACCTTC	CASSLTQATALNYGYTF
NA	TRBV18	TRBJ2-7	NA	TGTGCCAGCTCACCTTCAGGGGCGGTAGGCGAGCAGTACTTC	CASSPSGAVGEQYF
TRBD2	TRBV5-5	TRBJ2-1	NA	TGTGCCAGCAGCTATACTAGCGGGGGCCGCTACAATGAGCAGTTCTTC	CASSYTSGGRYNEQFF
TRBD1	TRBV4-1	TRBJ1-2	NA	TGCGCCAGCAGCTCTCGGGACAGGGGGGTCAATGGCTACACCTTC	CASSSRDRGVNGYTF
TRBD2	TRBV9	TRBJ2-1	NA	TGTGCCAGCAGCAAACTAGCGGGGGGTTACAATGAGCAGTTCTTC	CASSKLAGGYNEQFF
TRBD1	TRBV5-1	TRBJ1-1	NA	TGCGCCAGCAGCTTGGGGACAGGGGGTAACACTGAAGCTTTCTTT	CASSLGTGGNTEAFF
NA	TRBV29-1	TRBJ2-7	NA	TGCAGCGTTGAATCTTCCCTCTCCTACGAGCAGTACTTC	CSVESSLSYEQYF
NA	TRBV19	TRBJ1-5	NA	TGTGCCAGTCGCGAGGGGGTCAATCAGCCCCAGCATTTT	CASREGVNQPQHF
NA	TRBV7-6	TRBJ2-1	NA	TGTGCCAGCAGCCTGACTAGATACAATGAGCAGTTCTTC	CASSLTRYNEQFF
NA	TRBV3-1/TRBV3-2	TRBJ2-7	NA	TGTGCCAGCAGCCAAGTACGGGGGTACGAGCAGTACTTC	CASSQVRGYEQYF
NA	TRBV30	TRBJ2-7	NA	TGTGCCTGGAAAGGAGGGGCCGAGCAGTACTTC	CAWKGGAEQYF
TRBD2	TRBV7-2	TRBJ2-3	NA	TGTGCCAGCAGCTATACGGGGGGAGATACGCAGTATTTT	CASSYTGGDTQYF
NA	TRBV30	TRBJ2-2	NA	TGTGCCTGGAGTGGGCGGGGGAACACCGGGGAGCTGTTTTTT	CAWSGRGNTGELFF
NA	TRBV7-2	TRBJ1-5	NA	TGTGCCAGCAGCCTTGGGGAGAGCAATCAGCCCCAGCATTTT	CASSLGESNQPQHF
NA	TRBV3-1/TRBV3-2	TRBJ1-4	once	TGTGCCAGCAGCTGGGTCCGGGGTAATGAAAAACTGTTTTTT	CASSWVRGNEKLFF
NA	TRBV4-1	TRBJ1-5	NA	TGCGCCAGCAGCCAAGATGGCACAGGGTATCAGCCCCAGCATTTT	CASSQDGTGYQPQHF
TRBD2	TRBV19	TRBJ2-5	NA	TGTGCCAGTAGTATAAAAGCGGGGGGGCCGGAGACCCAGTACTTC	CASSIKAGGPETQYF
NA	TRBV15	TRBJ2-4	NA	TGTGCCACCAGCAGAGATATTGGAGGGTCTATCAACAAAAACATTCAGTACTTC	CATSRDIGGSINKNIQYF
NA	TRBV5-5	TRBJ1-2	NA	TGTGCCAGCAGCCTTGAGGGCAAGGGCTACACCTTC	CASSLEGKGYTF
NA	TRBV5-1	TRBJ1-5	NA	TGCGCCAGCAGCCGCGGCGGGGGTGATCAGCCCCAGCATTTT	CASSRGGGDQPQHF
TRBD1	TRBV7-9	TRBJ2-5	NA	TGTGCCAGCAGCTTAGCCTGGGACAGGGTCAGGGAGACCCAGTACTTC	CASSLAWDRVRETQYF
NA	TRBV7-9	TRBJ1-1	NA	TGTGCCAGCAGCCCCCGAGGACAGCCGAACACTGAAGCTTTCTTT	CASSPRGQPNTEAFF
TRBD2	TRBV19	TRBJ2-1	NA	TGTGCCAGTAGCCGGGGGGGCGGATTAGAGAATGAGCAGTTCTTC	CASSRGGGLENEQFF
TRBD1	TRBV6-5	TRBJ1-4	NA	TGTGCCAGCAGGGACAGGCCTAATGAAAAACTGTTTTTT	CASRDRPNEKLFF
NA	TRBV6-1	TRBJ1-6	NA	TGTGCCAGCAGTGAAGCGGACACCTATTATAATTCACCCCTCCACTTT	CASSEADTYYNSPLHF
NA	TRBV7-8	TRBJ1-2	NA	TGTGCCAGCAGCTCCAGGGAACAGAACTATGGCTACACCTTC	CASSSREQNYGYTF
TRBD2	TRBV7-9	TRBJ2-2	NA	TGTGCCAGCAGCTTGAGACTAGCGGCCGGGGAGCTGTTTTTT	CASSLRLAAGELFF
TRBD2	TRBV19	TRBJ2-3	few	TGTGCCAGTAGCAGTCTCGGAAGCGGGGCCCCGAGCACAGATACGCAGTATTTT	CASSSLGSGAPSTDTQYF
TRBD1	TRBV3-1/TRBV3-2	TRBJ2-2	NA	TGTGCCAGCAGCCAAGATGTTGTGGGACAGGGGGACACCGGGGAGCTGTTTTTT	CASSQDVVGQGDTGELFF
TRBD1	TRBV9	TRBJ1-2	NA	TGTGCCAGCAGCGGCCGCAGGGACAGCTTCATCTATGGCTACACCTTC	CASSGRRDSFIYGYTF
TRBD1	TRBV7-2	TRBJ2-7	NA	TGTGCCAGCAGCCCCCGGACAGGAGGCTACGAGCAGTACTTC	CASSPRTGGYEQYF
NA	TRBV7-9	TRBJ2-7	NA	TGTGCCAGCAGCCGCCTACAGGGCGAGCAGTACTTC	CASSRLQGEQYF
NA	TRBV20-1	TRBJ1-2	NA	TGCAGTGCTAGTATCCCAGGGGCTAACTATGGCTACACCTTC	CSASIPGANYGYTF
TRBD2	TRBV4-2	TRBJ2-1	NA	TGTGCCAGCAGCCAAGGAGAGTCTAGCGGGGGCTACAATGAGCAGTTCTTC	CASSQGESSGGYNEQFF
TRBD1	TRBV5-1	TRBJ1-3	NA	TGCGCCAGCAGCTCCCAGACAGGGGATGGAAACACCATATATTTT	CASSSQTGDGNTIYF
TRBD2	TRBV7-9	TRBJ2-3	NA	TGTGCCAGCAGCTCCTATGGACTAGCGGGCGGCGATACGCAGTATTTT	CASSSYGLAGGDTQYF